The 24 T cell receptor beta chains in this list originate from one sample, sequenced in a study of shared clonotypes between healthy human individuals. TCRdb's copy holds only in-frame clones and misses some; the assay was immunoSEQ multiplex PCR. Among under 600,000 clones listed, around 97% were seen once. Sequencing was carried out using naive CD4+ T cells sorted from blood. Subset: CD45RA+ positively selected. These receptors all stem from a woman in her 30s in good health.

J is TRBJ2-1 and V is TRBV5-1; D may be TRBD1 (6 bases). Trimming pared 0 bases from V and 0 bases from J, leaving 10 bases between. Germline-derived CDR1 and CDR2 are SGHRS and YFSETQ. The CDR3 is made up of 16 amino acids. The DNA for the CDR3 is TGCGCCAGCAGCTTGGAAACAGGGTTCTCCTACAATGAGCAGTTCTTC. Its protein product is CASSLETGFSYNEQFF.

The gene calls are TRBV11-2 and TRBJ2-3, with a weak D call TRBD2 (5 bases). V gave up 1 base and J gave up 6 bases, with 5 bases separating them. Per the germline V gene, CDR1 is SGHAT and CDR2 is FQNNGV. The CDR3 is 12 residues long. The CDR3 DNA reads as TGTGCCAGCAGCTTAGCGGGGGATACGCAGTATTTT. This sequence encodes CASSLAGDTQYF.

Comments on this clone: Other DNA variants within this sample encode the same CDR3. The V call is TRBV18, the J call TRBJ2-5; no clear D. CDR1 is KGHSH and CDR2 is LQKENI in the germline V gene. The CDR3 has 11 amino acids. Trimming pared 6 bases from V and 1 base from J, leaving 3 bases between. This CDR3 is CASSSQETQYF. The CDR3 region has the DNA TGTGCCAGCTCTTCCCAAGAGACCCAGTACTTC. Filled out from reference TRBV18 and TRBJ2-5, the complete variable domain reads NAGVMQNPRHLVRRRGQEARLRCSPMKGHSHVYWYRQLPEEGLKFMVYLQKENIIDESGMPKERFSAEFPKEGPSILRIQQVVRGDSAAYFCASSSQETQYFGPGTRLLVL.

This chain joins TRBV19 and TRBJ2-1; D unclear. The CDR3 sequence is 13 residues long. Germline CDR1 LNHDA, CDR2 SQIVND (reference sequence). V lost 3 bases to trimming and J lost 6 bases, with 9 bases between them. The CDR3, as DNA: TGTGCCAGTAGTATCGGGTTCCCCAATGAGCAGTTCTTC. Protein: CASSIGFPNEQFF. Complete variable domain (other parts from reference TRBV19 and TRBJ2-1): DGGITQSPKYLFRKEGQNVTLSCEQNLNHDAMYWYRQDPGQGLRLIYYSQIVNDFQKGDIAEGYSVSREKKESFPLTVTSAQKNPTAFYLCASSIGFPNEQFFGPGTRLTVL.

This chain joins TRBV5-1 and TRBJ2-3; TRBD1 might be the D (6 bases). CDR1 is SGHRS, CDR2 YFSETQ, per germline. The V and J ends lost 5 bases and 0 bases respectively, with 10 bases between them. This CDR3 has 14 residues. DNA of the CDR3: TGCGCCAGCAGAACAGGGTTGAGCACAGATACGCAGTATTTT. It is translated as CASRTGLSTDTQYF.

J is TRBJ2-1 and V is TRBV10-3; D is undetermined. V was pared by 0 bases and J by 0 bases, with 12 bases between. The CDR3 length is 17 residues. Per germline, CDR1 ENHRY and CDR2 SYGVKD. CDR3 DNA sequence: TGTGCCATCAGTGAGTCGTCCGGGTTGGGCTCCTACAATGAGCAGTTCTTC. This codes for CAISESSGLGSYNEQFF.

V and J are TRBV4-2 and TRBJ2-1; TRBD2 matches at 13 bases. Per the germline V gene, CDR1 is LGHNA and CDR2 is YNFKEQ. The ends lost 1 base at V and 8 bases at J; junction bases unmatched: 2. The CDR3 sequence is 15 residues long. DNA for the CDR3: TGTGCCAGCAGCCAAGGGACTAGCGGGAGCTATGAGCAGTTCTTC. It translates to CASSQGTSGSYEQFF.

V is TRBV7-8 and J is TRBJ1-3, with a weak D call TRBD1 (6 bases). The germline V gene has CDR1 SGHVS and CDR2 FQNEAQ. The V and J ends lost 5 bases and 0 bases respectively, with 8 bases between them. The CDR3 length is 14 residues. The CDR3 is CASSPDSSGNTIYF. In DNA, the CDR3 is TGTGCCAGCAGCCCGGACAGCTCTGGAAACACCATATATTTT.

CDR3 coding DNA: TGCGCCAGCAGCTTCGTAGGGACTAGCGACTACGAGCAGTACTTC. As protein: CASSFVGTSDYEQYF. The chain has TRBV5-1 and TRBJ2-7; TRBD2 matches at 10 bases. The ends lost 2 bases at V and 3 bases at J; junction bases unmatched: 5. The CDR3 runs to 15 residues. Germline values: CDR1 SGHRS, CDR2 YFSETQ.

The rearrangement links TRBV5-1 to TRBJ2-2; possible D gene TRBD2, 5 bases. The germline V gene has CDR1 SGHRS and CDR2 YFSETQ. The CDR3 consists of 15 residues. Trimming cost V 4 bases and J 6 bases, with 16 bases left between them. CDR3 in DNA: TGCGCCAGCAGCGAGACTACCCGTCTCCCCGGGGAGCTGTTTTTT. Translation: CASSETTRLPGELFF.

The rearrangement links TRBV7-9 to TRBJ1-3; the D is unclear. Germline V gives CDR1 SEHNR, CDR2 FQNEAQ (reference sequence). V dropped 2 bases and J dropped 0 bases, with 17 bases sitting between them. The CDR3 spans 18 residues. CDR3 in DNA: TGTGCCAGCAGCTTATTCCCTCGGACGCGGACCTCTGGAAACACCATATATTTT. Protein: CASSLFPRTRTSGNTIYF.

The V call is TRBV4-1, the J call TRBJ2-1; D tentatively fits TRBD1 or TRBD2 (6 bases each). Deletions cut 4 bases from V and 6 bases from J, with 10 bases between. Germline V gives CDR1 MGHRA, CDR2 YSYEKL. The CDR3 runs to 13 residues. The DNA for the CDR3 is TGCGCCAGCAGCCGGTGGGGGGCCAATGAGCAGTTCTTC. Residues: CASSRWGANEQFF.

The gene calls are TRBV6-1 and TRBJ2-7, with 8 bases fitting TRBD2. Germline CDR1 reads MNHNS; CDR2 reads SASEGT. The CDR3 is made up of 15 amino acids. V shed 6 bases and J 2 bases; nucleotides not matched to a gene: 9. DNA of the CDR3: TGTGCCAGCAGCCCCGGGGGGGGATTTCCCTACGAGCAGTACTTC. Translated: CASSPGGGFPYEQYF.

V usage is TRBV5-1 and J usage is TRBJ2-7; 9 bases line up with TRBD2. Trimming took 0 bases from V and 5 from J; bases not matched to a gene: 6. The germline V gene encodes CDR1 SGHRS and CDR2 YFSETQ. This CDR3 has 15 amino acids. This CDR3 is CASSLDVAGANEQYF. CDR3 bases: TGCGCCAGCAGCTTGGATGTAGCGGGAGCGAACGAGCAGTACTTC.

This chain connects TRBV25-1 to TRBJ2-3; no firm D call. Germline assignment: CDR1 MGHDK and CDR2 SYGVNS. Trimming took off 5 bases at V and 2 bases at J, with 8 bases between the two ends. The length of the CDR3 is 13 residues. CDR3 bases: TGTGCCAGCAGTTCCAGAGCCACAGATACGCAGTATTTT. Its protein is CASSSRATDTQYF.

V gene TRBV27 combines with J gene TRBJ2-1; 9 positions agree with TRBD2. CDR3 length equals 17 residues. V lost 5 bases and J lost 6; bases outside the gene matches: 14. Germline CDR1 MNHEY, CDR2 SMNVEV (reference sequence). The CDR3, as DNA: TGTGCCAGCAGTGACCCCAATCTAGCGGGAAGCATCAATGAGCAGTTCTTC. Protein product: CASSDPNLAGSINEQFF.

CDR3 bases: TGTGCCAGCAGACCTCAGCGGGAATCAGAGACCCAGTACTTC. Its protein product is CASRPQRESETQYF. The chain combines TRBV11-2 with TRBJ2-5, with 7 bases fitting TRBD2. The CDR3 runs 14 residues. Germline V CDR1 and CDR2: SGHAT, FQNNGV. After removal of 6 bases from V and 4 bases from J, the junction contained 8 bases not matched to a gene.

V gene TRBV12-5 combines with J gene TRBJ1-5; D is unresolved. Germline V gene data show CDR1 as LGHNT and CDR2 as FRNRAP. Trimming removed 3 bases at V and 3 bases at J, with 6 bases between. CDR3 length: 13 residues. The CDR3 spells CASGFQDNQPQHF. In DNA form, the CDR3 reads TGTGCTAGTGGTTTCCAGGACAATCAGCCCCAGCATTTT.

CDR3 in amino acids: CSGSTRLTDTQYF. CDR3 coding DNA: TGCAGCGGATCGACTAGGCTCACAGATACGCAGTATTTT. The chain uses TRBV29-1 and TRBJ2-3; possibly TRBD2 for D (6 bases). The germline gives CDR1 SQVTM, CDR2 ANQGSEA. The CDR3 runs to 13 residues. V was cut by 7 bases and J by 2 bases, with 13 bases left in between.

V and J are TRBV4-1 and TRBJ2-6, with D unclear. The germline gives CDR1 MGHRA, CDR2 YSYEKL. This CDR3 contains 19 residues. The germline V and J ends were trimmed by 0 bases and 1 base, with 16 bases remaining between them. In nucleotides, the CDR3 is TGCGCCAGCAGCCAAGAACGGCAGAGAGAATTTTCTGGGGCCAACGTCCTGACTTTC. It translates to CASSQERQREFSGANVLTF.

This clone was counted once. The CDR3 bases are TGTGCCAGGGTGGGAGCGGAGTGCACAGATACGCAGTATTTT. Its protein product is CARVGAECTDTQYF. The genes are TRBV9 and TRBJ2-3, with D perhaps matching TRBD2 (5 bases). The germline gives CDR1 SGDLS, CDR2 YYNGEE. Trimming pared 8 bases from V and 1 base from J, leaving 14 bases between. CDR3 length: 14 residues.

The V gene is TRBV15, the J gene TRBJ2-5; 11 bases agree with TRBD1. Germline CDR1 and CDR2: LNHNV and YYDKDF (reference sequence). The CDR3 length is 16 residues. The V gene end was trimmed by 1 base and the J gene end by 4 bases; junction bases not matched to a gene: 5. CDR3 region: CATSRVRTGGGETQYF. In nucleotides, the CDR3 is TGTGCCACCAGCAGAGTTAGGACAGGGGGCGGAGAGACCCAGTACTTC.

For the CDR3, the DNA is TGTGCCAGCAGTGATATTGGAGGTGTGCCTAATGAAAAACTGTTTTTT. Protein sequence: CASSDIGGVPNEKLFF. The chain has TRBV25-1 and TRBJ1-4; D unresolved. CDR1 is MGHDK and CDR2 is SYGVNS in the germline V gene. The germline V and J ends were trimmed by 3 bases and 3 bases, with 14 bases remaining between them. This CDR3 is built from 16 residues. Full variable domain (missing parts from reference TRBV25-1 and TRBJ1-4): EADIYQTPRYLVIGTGKKITLECSQTMGHDKMYWYQQDPGMELHLIHYSYGVNSTEKGDLSSESTVSRIRTEHFPLTLESARPSHTSQYLCASSDIGGVPNEKLFFGSGTQLSVL.

V is TRBV5-1 and J is TRBJ2-7, with D possibly TRBD2 on 6 matching bases. The germline V and J ends were trimmed by 1 base and 0 bases, with 14 bases remaining between them. This CDR3 is built from 16 residues. CDR1 and CDR2 from the germline V gene are SGHRS and YFSETQ. CDR3 nucleotides: TGCGCCAGCAGCTTGTCGCTGCGGGATGTCTCCTACGAGCAGTACTTC. Protein: CASSLSLRDVSYEQYF.